The sequence of this T cell receptor (beta chain) was determined in a study of CXCR3-negative and CXCR3-positive naive CD8 T cells. Sorts that each held 250,000 to 300,000 cells were run in triplicate for every CD8+ T cell subset. Germline loops: CDR1 LNHNV, CDR2 YYDKDF (reference sequence). The CDR3 totals 16 residues. The method, 5' RACE with UMI labels, was used to prepare the TRB cDNA libraries. TCRdb processed the 5' RACE reads again and assigns one entry to each CDR3 protein, with no DNA. The repertoire shows around 140,000 distinct CDR3 sequences; the top ten hold approximately 0.46%. Sequenced input: naive CXCR3- CD8+ T cells from blood. The subset is: CD45RO-CCR7+CD27+CD95- naive CD8+ T cells lacking CXCR3 (TNR3-). The source of this sequence is a human donor in good health. Some clones in this sample may be carry-over from other donors' samples. The rearrangement uses TRBV15 and TRBJ2-3. CDR3 region: CATSRDLQASTDTQYF.